This is a list of T cell receptor beta chains from one sample in a study of PD-1 blockade in mismatch repair-deficient tumors. Repertoires were generated with immunoSEQ multiplex PCR, while TCRdb's copy carries only in-frame clones and drops some. The repertoire includes some 120,000 clones, almost 90% of them detected once, and about 12% sits in the top ten. Sequenced material: peripheral blood, taken almost 74 weeks after starting pembrolizumab. These receptors were obtained from an adult with mismatch repair-deficient cancer. Both conserved end residues are part of each CDR3.

j_gene: TRBJ2-1
v_gene: TRBV11-3
CDR3aa: CASSLDLVGVNEQFF

j_gene: TRBJ2-5
v_gene: TRBV15
CDR3aa: CATSRGQGGETQYF

j_gene: TRBJ2-7
v_gene: TRBV4-3
CDR3aa: CASSQSRTDSYEQYF

j_gene: TRBJ2-7
v_gene: TRBV7-9
CDR3aa: CASSPAFSTGLSYEQYF

j_gene: TRBJ2-7
v_gene: TRBV7-9
CDR3aa: CASSPGTGVIYEQYF

j_gene: TRBJ2-1
v_gene: TRBV13
CDR3aa: CASSSPTSGRSDEQFF

j_gene: TRBJ2-5
v_gene: TRBV6-6
CDR3aa: CASSPGQPSETQYF

j_gene: TRBJ2-1
v_gene: TRBV11-3
CDR3aa: CASSSLESYNEQFF

j_gene: .
v_gene: TRBV27
CDR3aa: CASSQGVPYEQYF

j_gene: TRBJ2-2
v_gene: TRBV2
CDR3aa: CASRAPGLAGLAITGELFF

j_gene: TRBJ2-3
v_gene: TRBV7-2
CDR3aa: CASSLNYPPRRYF

j_gene: TRBJ2-5
v_gene: TRBV4-3
CDR3aa: CASSPRWGETQYF

j_gene: TRBJ2-5
v_gene: TRBV19
CDR3aa: CASRPSGSQTQYF

j_gene: TRBJ1-2
v_gene: TRBV19
CDR3aa: CASSLNRGSNYGYTF

j_gene: TRBJ1-1
v_gene: TRBV13
CDR3aa: CASSLLKPGQGHIEAFF

j_gene: TRBJ2-1
v_gene: TRBV30
CDR3aa: CAWSVGRGINEQFF

j_gene: TRBJ2-1
v_gene: TRBV7-9
CDR3aa: CASSLASNEQFF

j_gene: TRBJ1-1
v_gene: TRBV7-9
CDR3aa: CASSRQGLGAEAFF

j_gene: TRBJ2-1
v_gene: TRBV5-1
CDR3aa: CASSLGTLEQFF

j_gene: TRBJ2-2
v_gene: TRBV7-2
CDR3aa: CASSSTGATGELFF

j_gene: TRBJ1-2
v_gene: TRBV5-6
CDR3aa: CASSLAGGTGGKYGYTF

j_gene: TRBJ1-2
v_gene: TRBV6-1
CDR3aa: CASSRQYGYTF

j_gene: TRBJ2-3
v_gene: TRBV7-9
CDR3aa: CASSLGSGFSGNTQYF

j_gene: TRBJ1-1
v_gene: TRBV6-6
CDR3aa: CASSYSPYTEAFF

j_gene: TRBJ2-7
v_gene: TRBV5-1
CDR3aa: CASSLANSPAGEQYF

j_gene: TRBJ2-5
v_gene: TRBV4-3
CDR3aa: CASSQDLGQETQYF

j_gene: TRBJ1-2
v_gene: TRBV11-1
CDR3aa: CASSPRGRSYGYTF

j_gene: TRBJ1-4
v_gene: TRBV6-6
CDR3aa: CASSPGLLNEKLFF

j_gene: TRBJ1-2
v_gene: TRBV5-1
CDR3aa: CASSLDSPSGFSYGYTF

j_gene: TRBJ2-7
v_gene: TRBV9
CDR3aa: CASSVGPPYEQYF

j_gene: TRBJ2-6
v_gene: TRBV18
CDR3aa: CASSPPRGRRSGANVLTF

j_gene: TRBJ2-3
v_gene: TRBV28
CDR3aa: CASRGIQGVTDTQYF

j_gene: TRBJ2-1
v_gene: TRBV4-2
CDR3aa: CASSLQLAGPSYNEQFF

j_gene: TRBJ2-1
v_gene: TRBV19
CDR3aa: CASRPSYNEQFF

j_gene: TRBJ2-3
v_gene: TRBV9
CDR3aa: CASSFGQVQSTDTQYF

j_gene: TRBJ2-2
v_gene: TRBV5-8
CDR3aa: CAPGWGNSGKNTGELFF

j_gene: TRBJ2-2
v_gene: TRBV28
CDR3aa: CASSLRGPTGELFF

j_gene: TRBJ2-3
v_gene: TRBV7-3
CDR3aa: CASSQNWLDTQYF

j_gene: TRBJ1-1
v_gene: TRBV10-1
CDR3aa: CATTQQGLQTEMNTEAFF

j_gene: TRBJ2-5
v_gene: TRBV13
CDR3aa: CASSSSPGQGETQYF

j_gene: TRBJ2-4
v_gene: TRBV6-5
CDR3aa: CASSSGPIAKNIQYF